This T cell receptor beta chain was identified during a study of blood T cell repertoires in COVID-19. The V gene end was trimmed by 3 bases and the J gene end by 5 bases; junction bases not matched to a gene: 9. CDR1 LGHDT and CDR2 YNNKEL come from the germline V gene (reference sequence). The CDR3 extends over 15 amino acids. This clone was picked up one time. Method: immunoSEQ multiplex PCR; TCRdb's copy keeps in-frame clones and lacks some. The table has 95,000 to 150,000 clones, 74% seen once. The receptor comes from a man older than 75 with COVID-19, enrolled during active disease. Sequencing used peripheral blood. The chain is built from TRBV3-1 (or the pseudogene TRBV3-2) and TRBJ2-7, with 8 bases lining up with TRBD1. The CDR3 region has the DNA TGTGCCAGCAGCCAGACGGACAGGGTGAGCGACGAGCAGTACTTC. The encoded protein is CASSQTDRVSDEQYF.